This note documents a single T cell receptor beta chain sequence. The sample comes from a study of shared T cell receptors in the human thymus. This CDR3 comprises 18 residues. Trimming removed 5 bases from V and 5 bases from J; junction bases left unmatched: 15. Germline V gene lookup returns CDR1 KGHSH and CDR2 LQKENI. The repertoire was sequenced with immunoSEQ multiplex PCR; TCRdb's copy has only in-frame clones and lacks some. The sample includes 720,000 or so clones, 80% to 90% seen only once; the top ten take more than 0.01%. A further study also used this sample, focusing on human thymus T cells. As that study records: Healthy Finnish infants undergoing corrective surgery for congenital heart defects were used as donors. V and J genes seemed to be used with bias in thymic and blood repertoires. Overlap was high between thymic repertoires from unrelated individuals, as reported in related research.

What was sequenced was thymocytes. This TCR was recovered from a girl under three years old with a congenital heart defect. V usage is TRBV18 and J usage is TRBJ1-1; TRBD1 matches 12 bases. CDR3 residues: CASSRKDRDRGQGTEAFF. As DNA, the CDR3 is TGTGCCAGCTCAAGAAAAGACCGGGACAGGGGGCAGGGGACTGAAGCTTTCTTT.